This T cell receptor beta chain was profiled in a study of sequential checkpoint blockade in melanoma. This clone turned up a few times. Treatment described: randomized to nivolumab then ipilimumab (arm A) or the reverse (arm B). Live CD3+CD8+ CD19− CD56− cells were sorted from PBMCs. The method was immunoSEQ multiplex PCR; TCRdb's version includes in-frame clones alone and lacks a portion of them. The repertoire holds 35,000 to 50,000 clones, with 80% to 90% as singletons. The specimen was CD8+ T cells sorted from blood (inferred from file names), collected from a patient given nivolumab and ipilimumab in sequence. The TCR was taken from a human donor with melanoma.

CDR3 amino acids: CASNTDNSYSNQPQHF. CDR3 sequence (DNA): TGTGCCAGTAATACGGACAACTCGTATAGCAATCAGCCCCAGCATTTT. The chain couples TRBV19 to TRBJ1-5, with a possible D match to TRBD1 (5 bases). CDR3 size: 16 residues. V was cut by 7 bases and J by 0 bases, with 16 bases left in between. CDR1 and CDR2 (germline): LNHDA, SQIVND (reference sequence).